This paragraph covers one TCR beta chain sequence. These data come from a study of radiotherapy plus CTLA-4 blockade in lung cancer. TCRdb's table, derived via immunoSEQ multiplex PCR, lists solely in-frame clones and lacks some. This table has 130,000 or so clones, just under 90% appearing once. This sequence originates from a human donor with non-small cell lung cancer that progressed on radiotherapy plus ipilimumab. Specimen: peripheral blood, collected from a patient treated with radiotherapy plus ipilimumab.

The CDR3: CASSPLQEHEAFF. As DNA, the CDR3 is TGTGCCAGCTCACCCCTGCAGGAGCATGAAGCTTTCTTT. This chain links TRBV18 with TRBJ1-1; D uncertain. Germline CDR1 and CDR2: KGHSH and LQKENI. Trimming cost V 3 bases and J 7 bases, with 12 bases left between them. The CDR3 is made up of 13 amino acids.